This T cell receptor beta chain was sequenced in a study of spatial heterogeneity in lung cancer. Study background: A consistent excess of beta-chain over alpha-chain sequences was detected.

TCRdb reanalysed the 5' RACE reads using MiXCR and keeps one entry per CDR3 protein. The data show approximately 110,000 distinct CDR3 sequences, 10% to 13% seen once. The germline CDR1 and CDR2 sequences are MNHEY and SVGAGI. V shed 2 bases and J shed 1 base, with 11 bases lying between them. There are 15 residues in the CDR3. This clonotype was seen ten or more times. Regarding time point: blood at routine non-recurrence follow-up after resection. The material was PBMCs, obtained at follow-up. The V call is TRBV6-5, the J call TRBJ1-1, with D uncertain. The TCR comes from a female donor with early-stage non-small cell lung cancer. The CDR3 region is CASSYDSPKNTEAFF. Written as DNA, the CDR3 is TGTGCCAGCAGTTACGATTCGCCCAAGAACACTGAAGCTTTCTTT.